A selection of T cell receptor beta chains follows, all from one sample in a study of T cell responses to AZD1222 COVID-19 vaccine. Sequenced by immunoSEQ multiplex PCR; TCRdb stores in-frame clones only, minus some. Found here are roughly 110,000 clones, 90% of them singletons; the top ten hold approximately 8.2%. Specimen: peripheral blood, collected 28 days after the second AZD1222 dose. The receptors come from an adult who received the AZD1222 COVID-19 vaccine. CDR3s include the opening cysteine and the closing phenylalanine or tryptophan. A D gene is named only where the DNA matches it firmly. Size is stated for part of the rows, as once, few or many counts, or as a class when the clone is expanded.

NA TRBJ2-1 TRBV6-2/TRBV6-3 NA TGTGCCAGCAGTTACGTGACCGGTGAGCAGTTCTTC CASSYVTGEQFF
NA TRBJ1-2 TRBV19 NA TGTGCCAGTAGTATGGTACGCTCCTATGGCTACACCTTC CASSMVRSYGYTF
NA TRBJ1-3 TRBV19 TRBD1 TGTGCCAGTACCAGGGGGTATGCCCTCTCCCGAAACACCATATATTTT CASTRGYALSRNTIYF
NA TRBJ2-5 TRBV7-6 NA TGTGCCAGCAGCCCCGCGCCTAGCTTCGGGGGAGAGACCCAGTACTTC CASSPAPSFGGETQYF
NA TRBJ1-6 TRBV5-6 NA TGTGCCAGCAGCTCAGGACGAATTTCACCCCTCCACTTT CASSSGRISPLHF
NA TRBJ1-5 TRBV11-2 TRBD1 TGTGCCAGCAGCTTAACAGGGGGCACTCAGCCCCAGCATTTT CASSLTGGTQPQHF
once TRBJ2-2 TRBV6-5 TRBD2 TGTGCCAGCAGTTCCGGGGGGGGGACGAACACCGGGGAGCTGTTTTTT CASSSGGGTNTGELFF
NA TRBJ2-7 TRBV3-1/TRBV3-2 NA TGTGCCAGCAGCCAGGGGAACTCCTACGAGCAGTACTTC CASSQGNSYEQYF
few TRBJ1-4 TRBV19 NA TGTGCCAGTAGTAACCCGGGACCGACCGGAGGAAAACTGTTTTTT CASSNPGPTGGKLFF
NA TRBJ2-7 TRBV7-2 TRBD2 TGTGCCAGCAGCTTAGAAGCGGGGGGTCCCTACGAGCAGTACTTC CASSLEAGGPYEQYF
medium-sized TRBJ1-1 TRBV5-6 NA TGTGCCAGCAGCGCTAGGGATGGCACTGAAGCTTTCTTT CASSARDGTEAFF
NA TRBJ2-3 TRBV12-3/TRBV12-4 NA TGTGCCAGCAGCCCCCTTGGGGGGACGCAGTATTTT CASSPLGGTQYF
NA TRBJ2-5 TRBV27 NA TGTGCCAGCAGTTCCACAGGCGTTCAAGAGACCCAGTACTTC CASSSTGVQETQYF
NA TRBJ1-6 TRBV30 TRBD1 TGTGCCTGGGGTGGACAGGGGGTCTCACCCCTCCACTTT CAWGGQGVSPLHF
NA TRBJ1-1 TRBV18 NA TGTGCCAGCTCACCTACATCGATGAACACTGAAGCTTTCTTT CASSPTSMNTEAFF
NA TRBJ1-5 TRBV7-2 NA TGTGCCAGCAGCTCCGACAGGACCAAAACGACGCCCCAGCATTTT CASSSDRTKTTPQHF
NA TRBJ2-1 TRBV11-2 TRBD2 TGTGCCAGCAGCCTCATAGCGGGGGGCCTCTACAATGAGCAGTTCTTC CASSLIAGGLYNEQFF
NA TRBJ2-3 TRBV5-1 TRBD2 TGCGCCAGCAGCTTCCGGGGGGGAGGCACAGATACGCAGTATTTT CASSFRGGGTDTQYF
NA TRBJ1-2 TRBV27 TRBD1 TGTGCCAGCACTAGGGACAGCGAAGCGACCTTCTATGGCTACACCTTC CASTRDSEATFYGYTF
NA TRBJ2-4 TRBV12-5 NA TGTGCTAGCGCGGGCCTAGCTAAAAACATTCAGTACTTC CASAGLAKNIQYF
NA TRBJ1-6 TRBV11-1 NA TGTGCCAGCAGGTTACCGTACGAAAATTCACCCCTCCACTTT CASRLPYENSPLHF